A single sample gave rise to the 23 T cell receptor beta chains below, sequenced in a study of T-cell memory formation after mild COVID-19 (dated by TCRdb to the early 2020s). Receptors were amplified or captured by 5' RACE. Sequencing was performed on an Illumina NovaSeq 6000. TCRdb trimmed the raw reads at Q25, called clones with MiXCR and kept productive beta chains. Under each unique CDR3 protein, matching rows form one entry showing the most common genes and DNA. In this sample the table shows some 600,000 distinct CDR3 sequences, 15% to 20% of which occur a single time. The biggest ten clones account for about 8.1% of the sample. Source material: PBMCs or a T cell subset sorted from them (not recorded which). These TCRs come from an adult woman who had mild COVID-19 (a few samples of this study predate the infection). The sample titles of this study are shuffled in the database, so cell type and time point are left out; the donor was told from shared clones.

This clonotype was seen more than once but under ten times. The chain links TRBV15 to TRBJ1-1; D is unclear. The germline V and J ends were trimmed by 7 bases and 0 bases, with 9 bases remaining between them. Germline values: CDR1 LNHNV, CDR2 YYDKDF (reference sequence). This CDR3 is 13 amino acids long. CDR3 sequence: CATTTGLNTEAFF. The CDR3 DNA is TGTGCCACCACCACCGGACTGAACACTGAAGCTTTCTTT. The full variable domain, rest sourced from reference TRBV15 and TRBJ1-1, is DAMVIQNPRYQVTQFGKPVTLSCSQTLNHNVMYWYQQKSSQAPKLLFHYYDKDFNNEADTPDNFQSRRPNTSFCFLDIRSPGLGDTAMYLCATTTGLNTEAFFGQGTRLTVV.

This chain connects TRBV7-2 to TRBJ2-1; unclear D gene. The CDR3 length is 15 residues. Trimming removed 6 bases at V and 0 bases at J, with 12 bases between. The germline gives CDR1 SGHTA, CDR2 FQGNSA. DNA of the CDR3: TGTGCCAGCAGGTTCGACTCGAGCTCCTACAATGAGCAGTTCTTC. Protein: CASRFDSSSYNEQFF.

This clonotype has a count of ten or more. V and J are TRBV5-1 and TRBJ1-2; 7 bases align to TRBD1. With V trimmed by 0 bases and J by 8 bases, 4 bases remained unmatched. The CDR3 contains 13 residues. Germline CDR1 SGHRS, CDR2 YFSETQ. The CDR3 sequence is CASSLGQGKGYTF. CDR3 DNA: TGCGCCAGCAGCTTGGGACAGGGAAAGGGCTACACCTTC.

A few counts support this clonotype. The J gene is TRBJ1-2, the V gene TRBV7-9; TRBD1 matches at 7 bases. The CDR3 covers 13 residues. The J segment lost 4 bases and the V segment lost 7 bases, leaving 6 bases of the junction unmatched. CDR1 is SEHNR and CDR2 is FQNEAQ in the germline V gene (reference sequence). The CDR3, as DNA: TGTGCCAGCATCCGACAGGGTCTCTATGGCTACACCTTC. It encodes CASIRQGLYGYTF.

J is TRBJ2-7 and V is TRBV14; D possibly corresponds to TRBD2 (6 bases). This CDR3 region has 14 residues. Germline-derived CDR1 and CDR2 are SGHDN and FVKESK. V dropped 4 bases and J dropped 0 bases, with 10 bases sitting between them. The CDR3 region is CASSPLASSYEQYF. CDR3 coding DNA: TGTGCCAGCAGCCCGCTAGCGAGCTCCTACGAGCAGTACTTC.

J is TRBJ2-3 and V is TRBV5-1; 10 bases map to TRBD2. The germline CDR1 and CDR2 sequences are SGHRS and YFSETQ. This CDR3 spans 18 amino acids. V dropped 4 bases and J dropped 1; count of bases not matched to a gene: 12. Here the CDR3 reads CASSHLPTGTSGTDTQYF. The DNA of the CDR3 is TGCGCCAGCAGCCATCTCCCCACCGGGACTAGCGGCACAGATACGCAGTATTTT.

The sample holds a few counts of this clonotype. The chain carries TRBV9 and TRBJ2-5; D assignment may be TRBD1 or TRBD2 (5 bases each). V was shortened by 1 base and J by 2 bases, with 15 bases between the two germline ends. The CDR3 runs 16 residues. Germline V gene data show CDR1 as SGDLS and CDR2 as YYNGEE. The CDR3 here is CASSVYSGTGQETQYF. The DNA for the CDR3 is TGTGCCAGCAGCGTATACTCGGGAACAGGTCAAGAGACCCAGTACTTC.

The chain is built from TRBV27 and TRBJ2-7, with 8 bases that match TRBD1. J lost 1 base, V lost 4 bases, and 3 bases had no gene match. Germline values: CDR1 MNHEY, CDR2 SMNVEV (reference sequence). The CDR3 runs 14 residues. CDR3 coding DNA: TGTGCCAGCAGTTACCGGGACAGGTCCTACGAGCAGTACTTC. Protein product: CASSYRDRSYEQYF.

This chain uses TRBV10-3 with TRBJ2-7; 7 nucleotides align to TRBD2. V was pared by 8 bases and J by 0 bases, with 7 bases of the junction left unmatched. The CDR3 has 14 residues. Germline CDR1 ENHRY, CDR2 SYGVKD. CDR3 in amino acids: CAIGWGTNSYEQYF. The DNA for the CDR3 is TGTGCCATCGGGTGGGGGACTAACTCCTACGAGCAGTACTTC.

This clonotype is a singleton in its sample. The V call is TRBV7-6, the J call TRBJ1-1; D remains ambiguous. The CDR3 extends over 15 amino acids. Germline CDR1 is SGHVS and CDR2 is FNYEAQ. Trimming shortened V by 1 base and J by 4 bases, and 13 bases separated the two germline ends. In DNA form, the CDR3 reads TGTGCCAGCAGCTTAGGAGGGCCCGAGGGCACTGAAGCTTTCTTT. Translation: CASSLGGPEGTEAFF.

This rearrangement joins TRBV21-1 to TRBJ1-1. TRBV21-1 corresponds to a pseudogene. The CDR3 is made up of 12 amino acids. For the CDR3, the DNA is TGTGCCAGCGGATCCATGAACACTGAAGCTTTCTTT. It codes for CASGSMNTEAFF.

Only a few counts were recorded for this clonotype. The V call is TRBV4-3, the J call TRBJ1-1; D not certain. Trimming cost V 1 base and J 2 bases, with 8 bases left between them. The CDR3 consists of 14 residues. The V gene's germline CDR1 is LGHNA and CDR2 YSLEER. The CDR3 here is CASSQAGSNTEAFF. In DNA form, the CDR3 reads TGCGCCAGCAGCCAAGCGGGCAGCAACACTGAAGCTTTCTTT.

This clonotype showed up just a few times. The chain employs TRBV6-1 and TRBJ1-5; 7 bases agree with TRBD1. From germline, CDR1 is MNHNS and CDR2 SASEGT. The junction had 4 bases not matched to a gene; V was cut back by 6 bases and J by 2 bases. The CDR3 is 14 amino acids. CDR3 sequence reads: CASRVDRGNQPQHF. Written as DNA, the CDR3 is TGTGCCAGCAGGGTCGACAGGGGCAATCAGCCCCAGCATTTT.

V is TRBV29-1 and J is TRBJ2-5; D is undetermined. Germline V lookup: CDR1 SQVTM, CDR2 ANQGSEA. V lost 3 bases, J lost 5 bases, and 7 bases lay in between. The CDR3 extends over 11 amino acids. CDR3 region: CSVDTPETQYF. Written as DNA, the CDR3 is TGCAGCGTTGATACCCCGGAGACCCAGTACTTC.

The J gene is TRBJ2-1, the V gene TRBV6-6; D not resolved. The V gene lost 6 bases and the J gene lost 6 bases, with 21 bases spanning the gap. The CDR3 runs to 16 residues. Germline-derived CDR1 and CDR2 are MNHNY and SVGAGI (reference sequence). The CDR3 loop reads CASSIPTGAVGNEQFF. The CDR3 nucleotides read TGTGCCAGCAGCATACCAACGGGTGCGGTCGGCAATGAGCAGTTCTTC.

This clonotype was observed a handful of times. Written as DNA, the CDR3 is TGTGCCAGCAGTGAGGTCTGGCTAGCTCGGGATACGCAGTATTTT. This translates into CASSEVWLARDTQYF. This chain uses TRBV2 with TRBJ2-3, with D possibly TRBD2 on 5 matching bases. The CDR3 totals 15 residues. Trimming pared 3 bases from V and 6 bases from J, leaving 16 bases between. Germline CDR1 reads SNHLY; CDR2 reads FYNNEI.

This clonotype showed up just a few times. The chain is built from TRBV6-1 and TRBJ1-2, with D unresolved. The V end was cut by 1 base, the J end by 3 bases, with 24 bases between. Germline CDR1 reads MNHNS; CDR2 reads SASEGT. The CDR3 sequence is 19 residues long. CDR3 DNA: TGTGCCAGCAGTGAAGGTCCCGAGGCAGGTTCCCATGATGACTATGGCTACACCTTC. Amino acids: CASSEGPEAGSHDDYGYTF.

The chain couples TRBV23-1 to TRBJ1-5; tentative D call: TRBD1 (6 bases). TRBV23-1 is an open reading frame whose function is uncertain. Trimming removed 10 bases from V and 1 base from J, with 14 bases in between. CDR3 size: 14 residues. The CDR3: CAIYSTGSNQPQHF. DNA of the CDR3: TGCGCCATATACTCTACAGGGAGCAATCAGCCCCAGCATTTT.

The chain links TRBV6-5 to TRBJ2-6; D perhaps matches TRBD2 (6 bases). The CDR3 has 21 amino acids. The V gene lost 0 bases and the J gene lost 0 bases, with 21 bases spanning the gap. Looked up from germline, CDR1 is MNHEY and CDR2 is SVGAGI. The chain's CDR3 is CASSYSPPGRFRASGANVLTF. CDR3 bases: TGTGCCAGCAGTTACTCCCCGCCAGGGAGGTTTAGGGCCTCTGGGGCCAACGTCCTGACTTTC.

This chain links TRBV20-1 with TRBJ1-1; D is perhaps TRBD1 (6 bases). The ends were cut back, 4 bases at V and 0 bases at J, with 15 bases in the middle. The CDR3 loop spans 15 amino acids. Germline V gene sequence: CDR1 DFQATT, CDR2 SNEGSKA (reference sequence). The CDR3 sequence is CSAMGQGIMNTEAFF. The CDR3 DNA reads TGCAGTGCTATGGGCCAGGGGATAATGAACACTGAAGCTTTCTTT.

This clonotype was counted a few times. A much larger clonotype is one base distant, so this may be a read error. The chain employs TRBV7-9 and TRBJ2-1; D gene ambiguous. The CDR3 length is 11 residues. Germline V lookup: CDR1 SEHNR, CDR2 FQNEAQ (reference sequence). CDR3 bases: TGTGCCGGCAGCATCTACAATGAGCAGTTCTTC. Its translation: CAGSIYNEQFF.

The chain couples TRBV4-2 to TRBJ2-1, with D possibly being TRBD1 (6 bases). Germline values: CDR1 LGHNA, CDR2 YNFKEQ. CDR3 length equals 14 residues. With 0 bases removed from V and 9 bases from J, the gap between germline ends came to 12 bases. The CDR3 sequence is CASSQELRDIEQFF. DNA for the CDR3: TGTGCCAGCAGCCAAGAGCTCCGGGACATTGAGCAGTTCTTC.

V and J are TRBV4-1 and TRBJ2-5; the match to TRBD1 covers 7 bases. After removal of 2 bases from V and 3 bases from J, the junction contained 12 bases not matched to a gene. The length of the CDR3 is 17 residues. CDR1 is MGHRA and CDR2 is YSYEKL in the germline V gene. Here the CDR3 DNA reads TGCGCCAGCAGCCAATTCAGGGTTACAGGGGCTAAAGAGACCCAGTACTTC. It codes for CASSQFRVTGAKETQYF.